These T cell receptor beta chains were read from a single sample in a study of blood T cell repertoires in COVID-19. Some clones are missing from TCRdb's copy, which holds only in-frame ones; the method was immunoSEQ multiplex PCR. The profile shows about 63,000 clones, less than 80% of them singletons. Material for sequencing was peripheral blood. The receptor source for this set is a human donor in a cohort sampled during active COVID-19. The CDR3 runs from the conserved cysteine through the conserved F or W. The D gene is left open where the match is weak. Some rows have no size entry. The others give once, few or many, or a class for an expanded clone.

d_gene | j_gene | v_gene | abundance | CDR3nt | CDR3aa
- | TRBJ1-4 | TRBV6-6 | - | TGTGCCAGCAGGCGACAGAAGAAACATTCAACTAATGAAAAACTGTTTTTT | CASRRQKKHSTNEKLFF
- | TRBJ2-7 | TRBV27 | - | TGTGCCAGCAGTTTAATCGGGAGCAGCTACGAGCAGTACTTC | CASSLIGSSYEQYF
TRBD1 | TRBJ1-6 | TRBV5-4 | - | TGTGCCAGCAGCTTGGGGGACAGTAATTCACCCCTCCACTTT | CASSLGDSNSPLHF
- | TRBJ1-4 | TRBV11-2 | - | TGTGCCAGCAGCCGTTATGCAACTAATGAAAAACTGTTTTTT | CASSRYATNEKLFF
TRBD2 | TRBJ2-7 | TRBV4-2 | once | TGTGCCAGCAGCCAAACGGGACTAGCGGGAGTTCAGGAGCAGTACTTC | CASSQTGLAGVQEQYF
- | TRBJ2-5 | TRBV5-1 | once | TGCGCCAGCGGAACAGAACTCCAAGAGACCCAGTACTTC | CASGTELQETQYF
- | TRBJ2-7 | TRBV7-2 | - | TGTGCCAGCAGCTTAGGGGTACTAGGACCTGCCTACGAGCAGTACTTC | CASSLGVLGPAYEQYF
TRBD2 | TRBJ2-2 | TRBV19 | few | TGTGCCAGTAGTTTCCTAGCGGGATCCGGGGAGCTGTTTTTT | CASSFLAGSGELFF
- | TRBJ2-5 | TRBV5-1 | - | TGCGCCAGCAGCCCCTCGGTCACCTGGGAGACCCAGTACTTC | CASSPSVTWETQYF
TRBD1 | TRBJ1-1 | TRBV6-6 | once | TGTGCCAGCAGCCAGGGGGGACCCAGTTTTATGACTTTCTTT | CASSQGGPSFMTFF
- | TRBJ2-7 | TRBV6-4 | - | TGTGCCAGCAGTCCGAACCCAGGCTACGAGCAGTACTTC | CASSPNPGYEQYF
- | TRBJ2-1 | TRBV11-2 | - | TGTGCCAGCAGCTTCCTCGGGAATGAGCAGTTCTTC | CASSFLGNEQFF
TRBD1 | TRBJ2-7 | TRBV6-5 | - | TGTGCCAGCAGTTACACCGGACAGGCCCGCGAGCAGTACTTC | CASSYTGQAREQYF
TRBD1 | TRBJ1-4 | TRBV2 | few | TGTGCCAGCAGTGAACAGGGGGCGATTCAAGAACTGTTTTTT | CASSEQGAIQELFF
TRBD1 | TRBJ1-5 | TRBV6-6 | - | TGTGCCAGCAGTTACAAGGGACAGCCTAGCAATCAGCCCCAGCATTTT | CASSYKGQPSNQPQHF
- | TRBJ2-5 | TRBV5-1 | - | TGCGCCAGCAGACTGGGGCTGTTAGGCCAAGAGACCCAGTACTTC | CASRLGLLGQETQYF
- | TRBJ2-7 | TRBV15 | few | TGTGCCACCAGCAGAGATTACACCTACGAGCAGTACTTC | CATSRDYTYEQYF
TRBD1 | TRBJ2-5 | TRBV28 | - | TGTGCCAGCAGTCTCGGGACAGGGCAAGAGACCCAGTACTTC | CASSLGTGQETQYF
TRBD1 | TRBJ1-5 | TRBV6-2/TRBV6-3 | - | TGTGCCAGCAGTATACAGGGGGCCAGAAATCAGCCCCAGCATTTT | CASSIQGARNQPQHF
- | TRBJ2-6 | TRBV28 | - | TGTGCCAGCAGTTTCTTCTCTGGGGCCAACGTCCTGACTTTC | CASSFFSGANVLTF
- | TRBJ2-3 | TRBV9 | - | TGTGCCAGCAGCGTAGAACCAGGAGGGAATACGCAGTATTTT | CASSVEPGGNTQYF
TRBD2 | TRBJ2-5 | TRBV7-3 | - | TGTGCCAGCAGCTTAGGCGGGAGTGGAGAGACCCAGTACTTC | CASSLGGSGETQYF
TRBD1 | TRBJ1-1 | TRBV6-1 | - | TGTGCCAGCAGTGAAGCGGGGACAGGGCGGACTGAAGCTTTCTTT | CASSEAGTGRTEAFF
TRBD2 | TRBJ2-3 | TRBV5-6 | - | TGTGCCAGCAGCTTGGTTGCGGGAGATTCAGATACGCAGTATTTT | CASSLVAGDSDTQYF
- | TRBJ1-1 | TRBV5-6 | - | TGTGCCAGCAGCTTTTACAGGGAAAGGACTGAAGCTTTCTTT | CASSFYRERTEAFF